This T cell receptor beta chain was recorded in a study of Ad26.COV2.S vaccination and SARS-CoV-2 variants. In the study overall: Dosing was one shot or two shots 56 days apart. Study-wide results and limits: Non-spike TCR breadth did not differ much between vaccine and placebo recipients.

Treatment meaning: approximately 18 received Ad26.COV2.S at low or high dose, single or two shots; about five received placebo; per-sample allocation not given. The investigators took samples on day 63 after the first vaccine or placebo injection. In the vaccine, an Ad26 vector expressed the SARS-CoV-2 spike of the Wuhan strain. The data were produced by immunoSEQ multiplex PCR, yet TCRdb's version contains in-frame clones alone and is incomplete. The repertoire holds about 250,000 clones, around 90% seen once, with 2.5% to 3.5% in the top ten. About this clone itself: Antigen unknown.

The source is a person aged 18-60 years who received the Ad26.COV2.S COVID-19 vaccine or a placebo. The input for sequencing was peripheral blood, taken in a trial of Ad26.COV2.S vaccine versus placebo.

The CDR3: CASSGSYSSYEQYF. DNA for the CDR3: TGTGCCAGCAGTGGATCCTACAGCTCCTACGAGCAGTACTTC. The V and J genes are TRBV2 and TRBJ2-7; D gene uncertain. This CDR3 is 14 amino acids long. The V and J ends lost 4 bases and 0 bases respectively, with 10 bases between them. CDR1 and CDR2 (germline): SNHLY, FYNNEI.